This TCR beta chain was captured in a study of blood T cells in healthy people across ages. About the research overall: Researchers report that template switching captured about one barcoded beta molecule per two T cells.

The germline V gene encodes CDR1 DFQATT and CDR2 SNEGSKA (reference sequence). V trimming: 7 bases; J trimming: 1 base; junction bases outside the gene matches: 6. The CDR3 runs to 14 residues. Findings and limits, study-wide: Across samples, TCR beta diversity tracked strongly with naive T cell percentage. Both higher diversity and more naive CD4+ cells marked long-lived donors when set against aged donors.

Next came a second PCR, run for about 7 to 12 cycles, which used a sample-barcoded 5' primer along with a J-beta primer mix. From the 5' RACE reads, TCRdb called clonotypes with MiXCR, one entry per CDR3 protein. The data hold fewer than 2,000,000 distinct CDR3 sequences, with roughly 32% observed a single time. Points on this clonotype: What it recognizes is unknown.

Sequenced input: blood. V gene TRBV20-1 combines with J gene TRBJ1-5, with 8 positions matching TRBD1. This receptor was identified in a woman aged 25 to 45 in good health. The CDR3 region is CSGRRTGSNQPQHF. CDR3 DNA: TGCAGTGGGCGCCGGACAGGGAGCAATCAGCCCCAGCATTTT.